Shown below are 20 T cell receptor beta chains from a single sample sequenced in a study of cytomegalovirus exposure and HLA in healthy donors. Sequencing was performed with immunoSEQ multiplex PCR; in TCRdb, only in-frame clones are kept and a portion is missing. The data show under 200,000 clones, about 90% seen once. The sequencing sample was made of PBMCs. The receptors originated from a woman aged 18-30 years in good health and CMV-seropositive.

The chain carries TRBV7-3 and TRBJ2-3; 12 bases are shared with TRBD2. Unmatched junction bases numbered 4, after V lost 2 bases and J lost 1 base. The CDR3 consists of 17 residues. Germline-derived CDR1 and CDR2 are SGHTA and FQGTGA. The CDR3 nucleotides read TGTGCCAGCAGCTTACTAGCGGGAGGGCCTCGCACAGATACGCAGTATTTT. Translating it yields CASSLLAGGPRTDTQYF.

The chain has TRBV13 and TRBJ2-5, with a possible D match to TRBD2 (6 bases). This CDR3 region has 14 residues. Trimming stripped 3 bases from V and 3 bases from J, with 11 bases between. CDR1 PRHDT and CDR2 FYEKMQ come from the germline V gene (reference sequence). The CDR3 sequence: CASSFRDSEETQYF. In DNA form, the CDR3 reads TGTGCCAGCAGCTTTCGGGACTCTGAAGAGACCCAGTACTTC.

This clone was found once. V usage is TRBV12-2 and J usage is TRBJ1-1; no DNA check was done on the table's D call, TRBD1. TRBV12-2 is a pseudogene segment. The length of the CDR3 is 13 residues. CDR3 in DNA: TGTGCAAGTCGCTTAGCGACAGGGCTTGAAGCTTTCTTT. Translation gives CASRLATGLEAFF.

There are a few counts of this clone. The chain recombines TRBV5-1 with TRBJ2-7, with TRBD1 identical over 7 bases. Trimming at V came to 4 bases and at J to 13 bases, leaving 8 bases not matched to a gene. Germline V gives CDR1 SGHRS, CDR2 YFSETQ. The CDR3 runs 11 residues. Here the CDR3 reads CASSAVGTDYF. CDR3 in DNA: TGCGCCAGCAGCGCCGTCGGGACAGACTACTTC.

J is TRBJ1-3 and V is TRBV4-3, with TRBD1 identical over 10 bases. The germline V gene has CDR1 LGHNA and CDR2 YSLEER. The trim removed 0 bases at V and 4 bases at J, leaving 3 bases unmatched. This CDR3 comprises 16 residues. The CDR3 bases are TGCGCCAGCAGCCAAGAGGGACAGGGGATCGGAAACACCATATATTTT. This gives the protein CASSQEGQGIGNTIYF.

The chain employs TRBV19 and TRBJ1-1, with 7 bases aligning to TRBD1. V trimming: 6 bases; J trimming: 3 bases; junction bases outside the gene matches: 7. This CDR3 is built from 14 residues. Per the germline V gene, CDR1 is LNHDA and CDR2 is SQIVND (reference sequence). The chain's CDR3 is CASRRTGTDTEAFF. The CDR3 coding sequence is TGTGCCAGTAGGAGGACAGGTACCGACACTGAAGCTTTCTTT. Based on the CDR3 plus reference TRBV19 and TRBJ1-1, the full variable domain is DGGITQSPKYLFRKEGQNVTLSCEQNLNHDAMYWYRQDPGQGLRLIYYSQIVNDFQKGDIAEGYSVSREKKESFPLTVTSAQKNPTAFYLCASRRTGTDTEAFFGQGTRLTVV.

A note on this clone: In the same sample, other DNA sequences code for this CDR3. The J gene is TRBJ1-5, the V gene TRBV6-1; D perhaps matches TRBD1 (5 bases). The CDR3 runs 15 residues. V was clipped by 6 bases and J by 1 base, with 13 bases between them. CDR1 is MNHNS and CDR2 is SASEGT in the germline V gene. The CDR3 coding sequence is TGTGCCAGCAGCGAGCAGGGAGGCAGCAATCAGCCCCAGCATTTT. The encoded protein is CASSEQGGSNQPQHF.

The V and J genes are TRBV5-4 and TRBJ1-1; TRBD1 agrees at 9 bases. CDR1 and CDR2 from the germline V gene are SGHNT and YYREEE (reference sequence). The CDR3 sequence is 13 residues long. The V and J ends lost 4 bases and 12 bases, in that order; junction bases with no gene match: 10. The CDR3, as DNA: TGTGCCAGCAGCAAATGGGACAGGGCCAATACTTTCTTT. Residues: CASSKWDRANTFF.

The chain couples TRBV7-6 to TRBJ1-4; TRBD1 is a possible D gene (6 bases). The germline V gene has CDR1 SGHVS and CDR2 FNYEAQ. Trimming took off 5 bases at V and 8 bases at J, with 15 bases between the two ends. This CDR3 has 14 amino acids. The chain's CDR3 is CASSRTGGWEKLFF. The DNA of the CDR3 is TGTGCCAGCAGCCGCACGGGGGGCTGGGAAAAACTGTTTTTT.

CDR3 in amino acids: CASSFWGGREKLFF. Here the CDR3 DNA reads TGCGCCAGCAGCTTTTGGGGGGGTCGTGAAAAACTGTTTTTT. V usage is TRBV5-1 and J usage is TRBJ1-4; a weak D match, TRBD1 (5 bases). The CDR3 runs 14 residues. Germline CDR1 reads SGHRS; CDR2 reads YFSETQ. Trimming stripped 2 bases from V and 7 bases from J, with 12 bases between. Using reference TRBV5-1 and TRBJ1-4 for the parts outside the CDR3, the full variable domain is KAGVTQTPRYLIKTRGQQVTLSCSPISGHRSVSWYQQTPGQGLQFLFEYFSETQRNKGNFPGRFSGRQFSNSRSEMNVSTLELGDSALYLCASSFWGGREKLFFGSGTQLSVL.

This chain links TRBV15 with TRBJ2-5; D is possibly TRBD2 (6 bases). CDR1 LNHNV and CDR2 YYDKDF come from the germline V gene (reference sequence). V gave up 1 base and J gave up 7 bases, with 31 bases separating them. The CDR3 runs to 20 residues. CDR3 residues: CATSRVGTPIAGSPYGTQYF. In nucleotides, the CDR3 is TGTGCCACCAGCAGAGTGGGGACTCCCATTGCGGGCTCCCCATATGGGACCCAGTACTTC.

The table lists this clone with a few counts. V and J are TRBV15 and TRBJ2-7; TRBD1 matches 7 bases. V was pared by 4 bases and J by 3 bases, with 12 bases of the junction left unmatched. The germline V gene has CDR1 LNHNV and CDR2 YYDKDF (reference sequence). The CDR3 consists of 16 residues. CDR3 in amino acids: CATSTGPRTGHYEQYF. CDR3 DNA sequence: TGTGCCACCAGCACGGGGCCCCGGACAGGACACTACGAGCAGTACTTC. Together with reference TRBV15 and TRBJ2-7, the CDR3 gives the full variable domain: DAMVIQNPRYQVTQFGKPVTLSCSQTLNHNVMYWYQQKSSQAPKLLFHYYDKDFNNEADTPDNFQSRRPNTSFCFLDIRSPGLGDTAMYLCATSTGPRTGHYEQYFGPGTRLTVT.

J is TRBJ1-1 and V is TRBV19; 11 bases map to TRBD1. This CDR3 has 15 amino acids. Germline CDR1 is LNHDA and CDR2 is SQIVND (reference sequence). Unmatched junction bases numbered 7, after V lost 10 bases and J lost 0 bases. The CDR3 coding sequence is TGTGCCACCACGGGACAGGGGGGGTTGAACACTGAAGCTTTCTTT. It is translated as CATTGQGGLNTEAFF. The whole variable domain, filled in from reference TRBV19 and TRBJ1-1, reads DGGITQSPKYLFRKEGQNVTLSCEQNLNHDAMYWYRQDPGQGLRLIYYSQIVNDFQKGDIAEGYSVSREKKESFPLTVTSAQKNPTAFYLCATTGQGGLNTEAFFGQGTRLTVV.

This chain uses TRBV19 with TRBJ2-2, with 9 nucleotides matching TRBD1. Germline values: CDR1 LNHDA, CDR2 SQIVND (reference sequence). Germline trimming cut 7 bases from V and 4 bases from J; bases unmatched to any gene: 4. The CDR3 runs 14 residues. The CDR3 DNA is TGTGCCAGTACCCAGGGACAGGGCACCGGGGAGCTGTTTTTT. Protein product: CASTQGQGTGELFF.

The chain employs TRBV29-1 and TRBJ2-3; D might be TRBD2 (6 bases). The germline gives CDR1 SQVTM, CDR2 ANQGSEA. V gave up 3 bases and J gave up 4 bases, with 11 bases separating them. This CDR3 comprises 13 residues. CDR3 coding DNA: TGCAGCGTTGATGCTAGCGCTCCAGATACGCAGTATTTT. It specifies CSVDASAPDTQYF.

This CDR3 is CASSFAGGPGIDNEQFF. CDR3 sequence (DNA): TGCGCCAGCAGCTTCGCGGGGGGGCCGGGCATCGACAATGAGCAGTTCTTC. The chain is built from TRBV5-1 and TRBJ2-1; 9 nucleotides align to TRBD2. V lost 2 bases to trimming and J lost 5 bases; unmatched junction nucleotides: 11. The CDR3 is 17 residues long. CDR1 is SGHRS, CDR2 YFSETQ, per germline.

The chain joins TRBV7-3 to TRBJ2-3, with D maybe TRBD2 (6 bases). The CDR3 extends over 15 amino acids. Trimming removed 3 bases at V and 4 bases at J, with 14 bases between. Germline CDR1 is SGHTA and CDR2 is FQGTGA. The CDR3, as DNA: TGTGCCAGCAGCTTTTCAGGAGGGCCGGCAGATACGCAGTATTTT. Its protein product is CASSFSGGPADTQYF.

The genes are TRBV13 and TRBJ2-1; D gene unclear. CDR1 PRHDT and CDR2 FYEKMQ come from the germline V gene (reference sequence). The CDR3 extends over 14 amino acids. Trimming cost V 2 bases and J 2 bases, with 7 bases left between them. The CDR3 DNA sequence: TGTGCCAGCAGCTTATCTGGGCCCTACAATGAGCAGTTCTTC. It is translated as CASSLSGPYNEQFF.

The rearrangement uses TRBV5-5 and TRBJ1-2; 9 nucleotides match TRBD1. The CDR3 sequence is 13 residues long. The J segment lost 5 bases and the V segment lost 6 bases, leaving 5 bases of the junction unmatched. Germline V gene data show CDR1 as SGHKS and CDR2 as YYEKEE (reference sequence). The CDR3 here is CASTWTGVYGYTF. The CDR3 nucleotides are TGTGCCAGCACGTGGACAGGGGTGTATGGCTACACCTTC.

The chain combines TRBV29-1 with TRBJ1-1; tentatively, D is TRBD1 (5 bases). The germline V gene encodes CDR1 SQVTM and CDR2 ANQGSEA. There are 15 residues in the CDR3. Trimming cost V 7 bases and J 0 bases, with 18 bases left between them. CDR3 DNA: TGCAGCGCCAAGCTCGGGACTCAATTGAACACTGAAGCTTTCTTT. Translation gives CSAKLGTQLNTEAFF.